This passage covers 10 T cell receptor beta chains from one sample sequenced in a study of OX40 agonist ivuxolimab in advanced cancers. Assay: immunoSEQ multiplex PCR; the TCRdb copy retains only in-frame clones and omits some. This sample carries tens of thousands of clones, approximately 91% of them seen once, and the ten largest clones take about 48%. This material consisted of CD4+ or CD8+ T cells sorted from blood, taken in a trial of the OX40 agonist ivuxolimab. Source of these receptors: an adult with an advanced solid tumor such as melanoma, head and neck, liver or kidney cancer.

This clone was seen just once. This rearrangement joins TRBV2 to TRBJ1-2; 8 bases agree with TRBD1. Trimming removed 7 bases from V and 4 bases from J; junction bases left unmatched: 11. CDR1 SNHLY and CDR2 FYNNEI come from the germline V gene. CDR3 size: 15 residues. The CDR3 bases are TGTGCCAGCAAAAGCGGGACAGGTACGCTCTATGGCTACACCTTC. Protein: CASKSGTGTLYGYTF.

The genes are TRBV11-3 and TRBJ2-1; D unresolved. V dropped 1 base and J dropped 7 bases, with 8 bases sitting between them. The CDR3 has 13 amino acids. Germline CDR1 and CDR2: SGHNT and YENEEA. CDR3 loop: CASSLVVGNEQFF. CDR3 coding DNA: TGTGCCAGCAGCTTAGTTGTGGGAAATGAGCAGTTCTTC.

V gene TRBV11-2 combines with J gene TRBJ1-3; TRBD1 matches at 7 bases. Germline CDR1 SGHAT, CDR2 FQNNGV. The CDR3 consists of 16 residues. V dropped 7 bases and J dropped 8; count of bases not matched to a gene: 17. The CDR3 spells CASTLQLHRGGDTIYF. The CDR3 region has the DNA TGTGCCAGCACCCTACAACTCCACAGGGGCGGAGACACCATATATTTT.

CDR3 residues: CASSWREGGYTF. Written as DNA, the CDR3 is TGTGCCAGCAGCTGGAGGGAAGGAGGCTACACCTTC. The chain links TRBV5-5 to TRBJ1-2; D gene ambiguous. This CDR3 comprises 12 residues. Between the trimmed V and J ends, which lost 3 bases and 8 bases, there was a span of 11 bases. Germline values: CDR1 SGHKS, CDR2 YYEKEE (reference sequence).

This chain joins TRBV6-5 and TRBJ2-7, with a weak D call TRBD1 (6 bases). Germline V gene lookup returns CDR1 MNHEY and CDR2 SVGAGI. The V gene lost 6 bases and the J gene lost 8 bases, with 11 bases spanning the gap. The CDR3 is 11 residues long. CDR3 nucleotides: TGTGCCAGCAGAACAGGGTCCCAGCAGTACTTC. Its protein product is CASRTGSQQYF.

V is TRBV6-5 and J is TRBJ2-3; a possible D gene is TRBD2 (5 bases). Germline assignment: CDR1 MNHEY and CDR2 SVGAGI. CDR3 length: 15 amino acids. Deletions cut 0 bases from V and 6 bases from J, with 13 bases between. DNA for the CDR3: TGTGCCAGCAGTTACTCGAGCACGGGGAAGGATACGCAGTATTTT. Its protein product is CASSYSSTGKDTQYF.

With regard to this clone: The limits of the CDR3 on the DNA are not certain, so only TCRdb's listed CDR3 is given. This sequence joins TRBV27 and TRBJ2-4; the table assigns TRBD2, which was not confirmed against the DNA. Both ends counted, the CDR3 spans 17 residues. Germline V CDR1 and CDR2: MNHEY, SMNVEV (reference sequence). This CDR3 is CASSSSGLEATKNIQYF.

The chain links TRBV30 to TRBJ1-2; 7 nucleotides align to TRBD1. CDR3 size: 15 residues. J lost 4 bases, V lost 2 bases, and 10 bases had no gene match. The germline CDR1 and CDR2 sequences are GTSNPN and SVGIG (reference sequence). DNA of the CDR3: TGTGCCTGGAGTATAGGGACAGCGGCTTCCTATGGCTACACCTTC. Its protein is CAWSIGTAASYGYTF.

This chain connects TRBV2 to TRBJ1-2; 7 nucleotides match TRBD1. J was trimmed by 4 bases and V by 3 bases; bases with no gene match: 11. The CDR3 contains 16 residues. Germline V gives CDR1 SNHLY, CDR2 FYNNEI. The CDR3 region is CASSDLRDSALYGYTF. DNA for the CDR3: TGTGCCAGCAGTGATTTAAGGGACAGTGCTCTCTATGGCTACACCTTC.

The rearrangement joins TRBV6-5 to TRBJ1-3; 7 nucleotides match TRBD1. The trim removed 0 bases at V and 3 bases at J, leaving 5 bases unmatched. CDR1 is MNHEY, CDR2 SVGAGI, per germline. There are 16 residues in the CDR3. DNA of the CDR3: TGTGCCAGCAGTTACTCGTTAGGGGGCTTTGGAAACACCATATATTTT. Translation gives CASSYSLGGFGNTIYF.